This TCR beta chain was documented in a study of blood T cell repertoires in COVID-19 (dated by TCRdb to 2020 to 2021). Regarding the study in general: Samples from collaborators originated in the United States, Italy and Spain and spanned both the acute and convalescent phases of COVID-19. The material from the prospective study consisted of cDNA or gDNA derived from T cells, B-cell-depleted T cells, or PBMCs. The dataset comprised deeply sampled blood TCRbeta repertoires from subjects exposed to, actively infected with, or recovered from COVID-19. The repertoires were released in a freely available public database intended as a resource for research on the immune response to SARS-CoV-2. Samples came from the ongoing ImmuneRACE study (first 160 participants) plus 1,254 subjects from 6 global collaborators. A de-identified subject ID, COVID-19 status, age in years and sex were almost always included in the sample metadata. Where available, HLA class I and class II types were obtained from metadata supplied by the sample provider rather than from assay-based typing.

What the work shows at the level of the full study, not this receptor alone: The amount of clinical and demographic metadata varied by source and participant and was provided uncurated.

The V end loses 1 base and the J end loses 5 bases, and a stretch of 14 bases separates them. Looking up the germline V gene yields CDR1 SNHLY and CDR2 FYNNEI. Including cysteine and phenylalanine, the CDR3 has 15 amino acids. Only CDR3 DNA remains: 45 bases, in frame from the first base. TCRbeta CDR3 regions were amplified from genomic DNA using the immunoSEQ Assay, a bias-controlled multiplex PCR. As for the original processing: Within the assay, amplification of reference gene primers was used to estimate how many nucleated cells each sample contained. To quantify the absolute abundance of each unique TCRbeta CDR3 rearrangement, sequence reads were collapsed and filtered. For each sample, productive Simpson clonality was calculated as the square root of Simpson's diversity index over productive rearrangements. TCRdb mirrors the immuneACCESS table, restricted to in-frame sequences. Some clones are absent from its copies; in checked studies, under half trace to an unresolved V gene, and the reason for the others is unknown. The V and J calls and clone size are taken from that table; D and trimming were inferred from the DNA. The sample profile shows about 210,000 clones; roughly 86% of them were found once. Around 1.5% of the sample is taken by the ten largest.

In regard to this clone: Its antigen has not been determined. The sample holds no much larger clone one base away, and base qualities are not on file.

Whole blood was collected in K2EDTA tubes by collaborating institutions according to the institutions' own protocols. For TCRbeta analysis, collaborators shipped samples as frozen whole blood, isolated PBMCs, or DNA extracted from either of those sample types. The rearrangement joined TRBV2 to TRBJ1-2; TRBD1 is possibly the D segment (5 matching bases). The specimen was peripheral blood. The sequence was obtained from a man younger than 35 with active or convalescent COVID-19. The DNA reads as follows: TGTGCCAGCAGTGAAGTACTGGCAGGGCGTTATGGCTACACCTTC. Its product reads: CASSEVLAGRYGYTF.